These T cell receptor beta chains were read from a single sample in a study of cytomegalovirus exposure and HLA in healthy donors. This table comes from immunoSEQ multiplex PCR, and its TCRdb copy is limited to in-frame clones, with some not included. The sample records about 360,000 clones, roughly 85% being singletons. The sequencing sample was made of PBMCs. The receptors come from a young woman in good health and CMV-seronegative. Both conserved end residues are part of each CDR3. The order of the fields is J gene, V gene, D gene, clone size, CDR3 protein, CDR3 DNA. D genes are given only for firm matches. Clone size is shown for a subset of rows, as once, few, many or a class of expanded clone.

>TRBJ2-7|TRBV28|TRBD2|.
CASRYGLAVSYEQYF
TGTGCCAGCAGATACGGACTAGCGGTTTCCTACGAGCAGTACTTC
>TRBJ1-2|TRBV11-1|TRBD1|few
CASSFDRVHGYTF
TGTGCCAGCAGCTTTGACAGGGTCCATGGCTACACCTTC
>TRBJ1-6|TRBV6-5|.|.
CASSYPPGHRDSPLHF
TGTGCCAGCAGTTACCCGCCTGGGCATCGAGATTCACCCCTCCACTTT
>TRBJ2-5|TRBV5-1|.|.
CASSSGPTGSQETQYF
TGCGCCAGCAGCTCTGGTCCGACTGGATCTCAAGAGACCCAGTACTTC
>TRBJ1-1|TRBV9|.|.
CASSVDITGNTEAFF
TGTGCCAGCAGCGTAGACATTACAGGGAACACTGAAGCTTTCTTT
>TRBJ2-7|TRBV5-6|.|.
CASSTTGGQASSYEQYF
TGTGCCAGCAGCACAACCGGCGGGCAGGCTAGCTCCTACGAGCAGTACTTC
>TRBJ2-7|TRBV12-1|.|.
CASSSPGTPRPEQYF
TGTGCCAGCAGCTCCCCCGGGACTCCGCGGCCCGAGCAGTACTTC
>TRBJ2-1|TRBV28|.|.
CASSQIHSGAEQFF
TGTGCCAGCAGTCAAATCCATAGCGGTGCTGAGCAGTTCTTC
>TRBJ2-3|TRBV7-8|TRBD2|.
CASSLSSLAGVSTDTQYF
TGTGCCAGCAGCTTATCATCCCTAGCGGGAGTCAGCACAGATACGCAGTATTTT
>TRBJ2-1|TRBV12-5|TRBD1|.
CASGTGTGVNEQFF
TGTGCTAGTGGTACCGGGACAGGGGTCAATGAGCAGTTCTTC
>TRBJ2-7|TRBV19|.|.
CASSIGPSLREQYF
TGTGCCAGTAGTATTGGGCCTAGCCTGAGGGAGCAGTACTTC
>TRBJ2-3|TRBV18|TRBD2|.
CASCWTSGRLSGADTQYF
TGTGCCAGCTGCTGGACTAGCGGGAGGTTGTCTGGAGCAGATACGCAGTATTTT
>TRBJ1-1|TRBV6-1|TRBD1|.
CASSTGQGFLLEAFF
TGTGCCAGCAGTACAGGACAGGGTTTCCTACTCGAAGCTTTCTTT
>TRBJ2-5|TRBV2|TRBD1|.
CASRGDRVETQYF
TGTGCCAGCAGGGGAGACAGGGTGGAGACCCAGTACTTC
>TRBJ2-3|TRBV7-9|.|.
CASSRRPSATITDTQYF
TGTGCCAGCAGCCGGCGTCCTAGCGCGACGATCACAGATACGCAGTATTTT
>TRBJ2-5|TRBV6-6|TRBD1|.
CASSPADRFSETQYF
TGTGCCAGCAGTCCCGCGGACAGGTTCTCCGAGACCCAGTACTTC
>TRBJ2-5|TRBV2|TRBD2|.
CASRPLLSTSGGQETQYF
TGTGCCAGCAGGCCCTTGTTATCGACTAGCGGGGGTCAAGAGACCCAGTACTTC
>TRBJ2-1|TRBV4-2|.|.
CASSPTGGWNYNEQFF
TGTGCCAGCAGCCCCACGGGGGGCTGGAACTACAATGAGCAGTTCTTC
>TRBJ1-2|TRBV7-2|TRBD1|.
CASSPGTGFGYTF
TGTGCCAGCAGCCCCGGGACAGGGTTCGGCTACACCTTC
>TRBJ2-7|TRBV10-2|.|.
CASSESNRELFSYEQYF
TGCGCCAGCAGTGAGTCGAATAGAGAGCTCTTCTCCTACGAGCAGTACTTC
>TRBJ2-2|TRBV15|TRBD1|.
CATSRGRQGPPGELFF
TGTGCCACCAGCAGGGGACGACAGGGTCCCCCCGGGGAGCTGTTTTTT
>TRBJ2-1|TRBV28|TRBD2|.
CASRGGLGPYNEQFF
TGTGCCAGCAGAGGGGGACTAGGGCCCTACAATGAGCAGTTCTTC
>TRBJ1-6|TRBV2|TRBD1|.
CASKGAENSPLHF
TGTGCCAGCAAGGGGGCTGAAAATTCACCCCTCCACTTT
>TRBJ1-1|TRBV7-9|.|.
CASSLMAGDTEAFF
TGTGCCAGCAGCCTTATGGCGGGGGACACTGAAGCTTTCTTT
>TRBJ1-2|TRBV27|.|.
CASSNSRGRLGYTF
TGTGCCAGCAGTAATTCCAGGGGCCGCCTAGGCTACACCTTC
>TRBJ2-1|TRBV6-1|TRBD2|.
CASRVGLAGGNEQFF
TGTGCCAGCAGAGTGGGACTAGCGGGAGGCAATGAGCAGTTCTTC
>TRBJ1-2|TRBV29-1|TRBD1|.
CSVGNSRDRSPNYGYTF
TGCAGCGTTGGAAATTCCCGGGACAGGTCCCCTAACTATGGCTACACCTTC
>TRBJ2-7|TRBV2|.|few
CASSDFGLEQYF
TGTGCCAGCAGTGATTTTGGGCTCGAGCAGTACTTC
>TRBJ2-7|TRBV30|.|.
CAAEIRRTYEQYF
TGTGCCGCAGAGATCCGGAGGACTTACGAGCAGTACTTC
>TRBJ2-5|TRBV9|.|few
CASSVTVDFQETQYF
TGTGCCAGCAGCGTAACTGTCGACTTCCAAGAGACCCAGTACTTC
>TRBJ2-7|TRBV7-6|.|few
CASSSRGWYEQYF
TGTGCCAGCTCCTCCCGGGGTTGGTACGAGCAGTACTTC
>TRBJ1-1|TRBV18|TRBD1|.
CASRQGSNTEAFF
TGTGCCAGTCGACAGGGCTCGAACACTGAAGCTTTCTTT
>TRBJ2-3|TRBV28|TRBD1|once
CASTQGADTQYF
TGTGCCAGCACCCAGGGGGCAGATACGCAGTATTTT
>TRBJ2-1|TRBV18|TRBD2|.
CASSPGLAEGNEQFF
TGTGCCAGCTCACCAGGTCTAGCGGAGGGGAATGAGCAGTTCTTC
>TRBJ1-6|TRBV2|TRBD1|few
CASRAGGSPLHF
TGTGCCAGCAGGGCAGGGGGCTCACCCCTCCACTTT
>TRBJ2-7|TRBV4-1|.|.
CASSPHAQGGYEQYF
TGCGCCAGCAGCCCGCACGCGCAGGGGGGCTACGAGCAGTACTTC
>TRBJ2-1|TRBV10-1|.|few
CASSRPPEDEQFF
TGCGCCAGCAGTAGGCCCCCGGAGGATGAGCAGTTCTTC
>TRBJ1-1|TRBV9|TRBD1|once
CASSRGQASQLGEAFF
TGTGCCAGCAGCCGTGGACAGGCGAGTCAACTAGGTGAAGCTTTCTTT
>TRBJ2-1|TRBV6-1|TRBD1|.
CASQAGTGGWNEQFF
TGTGCCAGCCAGGCCGGGACAGGGGGCTGGAATGAGCAGTTCTTC
>TRBJ2-7|TRBV27|.|.
CASSHPTGTPYYEQYF
TGTGCCAGCAGTCACCCGACGGGGACACCCTACTACGAGCAGTACTTC
>TRBJ2-7|TRBV9|.|.
CASSVATFDEQYF
TGTGCCAGCAGCGTAGCCACTTTCGACGAGCAGTACTTC
>TRBJ2-5|TRBV2|TRBD2|once
CASSEGLAGARETQYF
TGTGCCAGCAGTGAAGGACTAGCGGGGGCCCGGGAGACCCAGTACTTC
>TRBJ2-1|TRBV27|.|once
CASSLFQSRGNEQFF
TGTGCCAGCAGTTTATTCCAGAGTCGAGGGAATGAGCAGTTCTTC
>TRBJ2-5|TRBV27|.|.
CASSLYFGETQYF
TGTGCCAGCAGTTTATACTTCGGAGAGACCCAGTACTTC
>TRBJ2-5|TRBV9|TRBD2|.
CASSVQGLAQETQYF
TGTGCCAGCAGCGTACAGGGACTAGCACAAGAGACCCAGTACTTC
>TRBJ2-3|TRBV6-1|TRBD2|.
CASRPLAGGPDTQYF
TGTGCCAGCAGGCCCCTGGCGGGGGGGCCAGATACGCAGTATTTT
>TRBJ2-2|TRBV11-2|.|.
CASSLDMATGELFF
TGTGCCAGCAGCTTAGATATGGCCACCGGGGAGCTGTTTTTT
>TRBJ2-7|TRBV28|.|.
CASSSPLGGGSDEQYF
TGTGCCAGCAGTTCGCCCCTGGGAGGAGGGAGCGACGAGCAGTACTTC
>TRBJ1-6|TRBV30|.|few
CAWTARANSPLHF
TGTGCCTGGACGGCCAGGGCTAATTCACCCCTCCACTTT
>TRBJ1-4|TRBV6-6|TRBD1|.
CASSTGTGREKLFF
TGTGCCAGCAGTACCGGGACAGGGAGGGAAAAACTGTTTTTT
>TRBJ2-3|TRBV2|.|.
CASRVRSHGTGPNDTQYF
TGTGCCAGCAGGGTAAGAAGCCACGGGACTGGACCCAACGATACGCAGTATTTT
>TRBJ2-7|TRBV18|TRBD1|.
CASSPGQVLYEQYF
TGTGCCAGCTCACCGGGACAGGTTTTATACGAGCAGTACTTC
>TRBJ2-7|TRBV15|TRBD2|once
CATSVGRGAHYEQYF
TGTGCCACCAGCGTAGGGCGGGGGGCGCATTACGAGCAGTACTTC